This TCR beta chain was sequenced during a study of T cell repertoires in ileal Crohn's disease (dated by TCRdb to the late 2010s). Turning to the overall study: Median disease duration was approximately 8 years, and about 40% of patients were identified as active smokers at the time of surgery. MI samples consisted of biopsies taken from the proximal margin of the surgical specimen. A Rutgeerts score above i0 was used to define endoscopic postoperative recurrence. Every patient underwent surgery because of a complication, which was stricturing disease in around 61% and penetrating disease in 39%. TCR repertoire analysis was done in some 60 Crohn's disease patients from a prospective multicentre cohort. Around 550 nanograms of biopsy DNA per sample were submitted for commercial TCRB immunosequencing. Running in parallel with the study was a multicentre cohort set up to find predictors of early endoscopic recurrence following ileocolonic resection. A total of 171 mucosal samples from about 57 patients were sequenced, collected from several sites on the surgical specimen as well as at postoperative endoscopy. Roughly half of the patients were given postoperative therapy, with 15 to 20 on anti-TNF agents and about a dozen on thiopurines.

Libraries came from the immunoSEQ multiplex PCR assay. CDR3 regions were amplified from genomic DNA by Adaptive Biotechnology using a two-step, amplification bias-controlled multiplex PCR. The first PCR used primers for every V and J gene segment; the second PCR added barcodes and Illumina adapters. CDR3 libraries were sequenced using an Illumina instrument. The paper's data handling went like this. The analysis used both the pipelines supplied by the vendor and custom analysis of the raw data in R/Bioconductor with R version 3.3.0. Clonality, which ranges from 0 to 1, was calculated as the inverse of the normalised Shannon entropy across all productive clones. High-frequency clones were defined as the share of the repertoire occupied by the top 100 clones, with only clones passing a 95% confidence test being retained. The Simpson index measured repertoire diversity, and the Morisita-Horn index measured overlap between samples. Held by TCRdb, this immuneACCESS table contains in-frame sequences only and omits some clones. Under half of the omission traces to an unresolved V gene where checked; the cause of the rest is unknown. That table supplies the V and J calls and clone size; D and trimming were determined from the DNA. For this sample the table gives 6,500 to 7,500 clones, of which roughly 78% were detected only once. Together, the top ten hold roughly 41% of the sample.

On this clone: Its antigen is currently not known. Base-call qualities are not available, and no considerably larger clone is one nucleotide away.

From its cysteine to its phenylalanine, the CDR3 spans 16 amino acids. Here the CDR3 DNA is all that survives: 48 bases in frame from base 1. In the germline V gene, CDR1 corresponds to MGHRA and CDR2 to YSYEKL. From V the trimming removes 1 base and from J it removes 3 bases, while the gene matches leave 8 bases of the junction unaccounted for. The intended sense of this specimen's time point label: proximal margin of the surgical specimen (macroscopically non-inflamed). Eligible patients were adults with ileal or ileocolonic Crohn's disease who had an indication for ileocolonic resection. Whole ileal mucosal biopsies were stored frozen at -80°C before DNA extraction. Genomic DNA was extracted from frozen whole biopsies using a TRizol-based method and was quantified with a NanoDrop 2000 spectrophotometer. Beyond this particular receptor, the publication reports: Sorted CD8 T cells carried more high-frequency clones than CD4 T cells, suggesting mucosal expansions were mainly CD8. A significantly higher proportion of clonal expansions was observed in active smokers at surgery than in non-smokers (approximately 26% vs 20%, p=0.02). Higher high-frequency clone percentages at surgery were associated with endoscopic recurrence; all patients with clonality above 26.8% (18/57) had recurrence. Mucosal CD4 and CD8 T cells were sorted and sequenced only in a subgroup of patients, whose size was not stated.

Recombination joined TRBV4-1 with TRBJ2-5; 7 central nucleotides agree with TRBD1. The clonotype comes from an adult with Crohn's disease. Sample: ileal tissue. This receptor carries the CDR3 CASSQGPGQDKETQYF. The bases are TGCGCCAGCAGCCAAGGTCCCGGACAGGACAAAGAGACCCAGTACTTC.